These 28 T cell receptor beta chains were all obtained from the same sample, sequenced in a study of cytomegalovirus exposure and HLA in healthy donors. It was with 60 Vbeta and 13 Jbeta primers that the PCR ran. TCRdb keeps only in-frame clones here, not all; method: immunoSEQ multiplex PCR. The sample lists more than 150,000 clones, roughly 84% occurring once. The sequencing sample was made of PBMCs. The receptor source for this set is a woman aged 18-30 years in good health and CMV-seronegative.

The chain employs TRBV5-1 and TRBJ2-7; D perhaps matches TRBD1 (5 bases). Trimming took 2 bases from V and 6 from J, leaving 9 bases between them. Germline CDR1 and CDR2: SGHRS and YFSETQ. This CDR3 is 12 amino acids long. The CDR3 is CASSLSRGEQYF. CDR3 nucleotide sequence: TGCGCCAGCAGCTTAAGTAGGGGCGAGCAGTACTTC. Based on the CDR3 plus reference TRBV5-1 and TRBJ2-7, the full variable domain is KAGVTQTPRYLIKTRGQQVTLSCSPISGHRSVSWYQQTPGQGLQFLFEYFSETQRNKGNFPGRFSGRQFSNSRSEMNVSTLELGDSALYLCASSLSRGEQYFGPGTRLTVT.

The chain is built from TRBV5-1 and TRBJ2-2; D is possibly TRBD2 (8 bases). The germline V gene encodes CDR1 SGHRS and CDR2 YFSETQ. The CDR3 contains 20 residues. The V and J ends lost 3 bases and 2 bases respectively, with 26 bases between them. CDR3 DNA sequence: TGCGCCAGCAGCTCCCCGGGGGGGGTACGGACAGGTATAAACACCGGGGAGCTGTTTTTT. It is translated as CASSSPGGVRTGINTGELFF.

The rearrangement links TRBV21-1 to TRBJ2-5; the table's TRBD2 call for D was not verified on the DNA. TRBV21-1 is assigned pseudogene status. The CDR3 runs to 15 residues. The CDR3 DNA sequence: TGTGCCAGCAGCAATTGGGGGGGGCACCAAGAGACCCAGTACTTC. This translates into CASSNWGGHQETQYF.

A single count supports this clone. The rearrangement uses TRBV4-2 and TRBJ1-4, with D tentatively TRBD1 (5 bases). The V and J ends lost 1 base and 10 bases respectively, with 25 bases between them. CDR3 length equals 18 residues. Germline CDR1 and CDR2: LGHNA and YNFKEQ. The CDR3 loop reads CASSQVWGDHLSEGKLFF. The CDR3 DNA reads TGTGCCAGCAGCCAAGTTTGGGGGGACCACCTCTCCGAAGGAAAACTGTTTTTT.

This chain joins TRBV6-1 and TRBJ2-7; no definite D call. The V end lost 2 bases, the J end lost 4 bases, and 6 bases lay between the germline ends. Germline CDR1 reads MNHNS; CDR2 reads SASEGT. This CDR3 comprises 12 residues. CDR3 protein: CASSETVYEQYF. The CDR3, as DNA: TGTGCCAGCAGTGAAACAGTATACGAGCAGTACTTC.

The rearrangement joins TRBV5-1 to TRBJ1-1; a possible D gene is TRBD1 (5 bases). Germline CDR1 and CDR2: SGHRS and YFSETQ. This CDR3 is 13 amino acids long. Trimming took 0 bases from V and 6 from J, leaving 9 bases between them. In DNA form, the CDR3 reads TGCGCCAGCAGCTTGGCCAGGGTCTCTGAAGCTTTCTTT. Protein sequence: CASSLARVSEAFF.

This clone appeared once. This chain links TRBV15 with TRBJ1-2; D is perhaps TRBD1 (6 bases). V was pared by 0 bases and J by 3 bases, with 11 bases between. The length of the CDR3 is 15 residues. The V gene's germline CDR1 is LNHNV and CDR2 YYDKDF (reference sequence). CDR3 protein: CATSRDRGPYYGYTF. CDR3 DNA sequence: TGTGCCACCAGCAGAGACAGGGGTCCTTACTATGGCTACACCTTC.

This chain uses TRBV30 with TRBJ2-5; TRBD2 agrees at 9 bases. The CDR3 has 17 amino acids. V lost 3 bases and J lost 3; bases outside the gene matches: 14. Germline CDR1 is GTSNPN and CDR2 is SVGIG (reference sequence). The CDR3 sequence: CAWSPRGGLASEETQYF. Here the CDR3 DNA reads TGTGCCTGGAGCCCACGGGGCGGACTAGCGAGTGAAGAGACCCAGTACTTC.

The chain uses TRBV2 and TRBJ1-1; no firm D call. This CDR3 has 11 amino acids. The V end was cut by 8 bases, the J end by 8 bases, with 12 bases between. The germline CDR1 and CDR2 sequences are SNHLY and FYNNEI. As DNA, the CDR3 is TGTGCCAGCTCAAGAGGGAACGAAGCTTTCTTT. It encodes CASSRGNEAFF.

This chain links TRBV7-9 with TRBJ1-1; D gene uncertain. Looked up from germline, CDR1 is SEHNR and CDR2 is FQNEAQ (reference sequence). V lost 5 bases and J 1 base, leaving 11 bases between the germline ends. The CDR3 has 14 amino acids. The DNA of the CDR3 is TGTGCCAGCAGCCGAGAAAGTAGGAACACTGAAGCTTTCTTT. Amino acid sequence: CASSRESRNTEAFF.

This clone was seen a handful of times. The rearrangement links TRBV4-2 to TRBJ2-2; D may be TRBD2 (6 bases). The CDR3 totals 14 residues. Per the germline V gene, CDR1 is LGHNA and CDR2 is YNFKEQ. V lost 1 base and J lost 6, with 9 bases in between. CDR3 protein: CASSQVPGAGELFF. For the CDR3, the DNA is TGTGCCAGCAGCCAAGTTCCGGGGGCCGGGGAGCTGTTTTTT.

The chain links TRBV10-2 to TRBJ2-1, with 8 nucleotides matching TRBD1. The V and J ends lost 1 base and 5 bases, in that order; junction bases with no gene match: 16. This CDR3 contains 19 residues. Germline V gene data show CDR1 as WSHSY and CDR2 as SAAADI. Here the CDR3 reads CASSEWTAHTGGLNNEQFF. In DNA form, the CDR3 reads TGCGCCAGCAGTGAGTGGACAGCCCACACAGGGGGTCTAAACAATGAGCAGTTCTTC.

The count of this clone is one. The chain couples TRBV18 to TRBJ2-3; D might be TRBD1 (6 bases). The V end was cut by 6 bases, the J end by 2 bases, with 12 bases between. This CDR3 spans 14 amino acids. CDR1 KGHSH and CDR2 LQKENI come from the germline V gene. CDR3 in amino acids: CASSTRGITDTQYF. The CDR3 bases are TGTGCCAGCTCTACGAGGGGGATCACAGATACGCAGTATTTT.

The V and J genes are TRBV10-3 and TRBJ2-7; 8 nucleotides line up with TRBD1. The CDR3 loop spans 14 amino acids. Germline V CDR1 and CDR2: ENHRY, SYGVKD. Trimming took 6 bases from V and 0 from J; bases not matched to a gene: 4. The chain's CDR3 is CAIRQGARSYEQYF. The CDR3 bases are TGTGCCATCAGGCAGGGGGCCCGCTCCTACGAGCAGTACTTC.

In the case of this clone: Sequence at one end of the junction differs from germline and may be a read error. The chain links TRBV28 to TRBJ1-1; 7 bases agree with TRBD1. The CDR3 has 12 residues. From germline, CDR1 is MDHEN and CDR2 SYDVKM. CDR3 sequence: CASSPDRARGVF. CDR3 DNA: TGTGCCAGCAGCCCCGACAGGGCCCGAGGGGTCTTT. Variable domain in full (rest from reference TRBV28 and TRBJ1-1): DVKVTQSSRYLVKRTGEKVFLECVQDMDHENMFWYRQDPGLGLRLIYFSYDVKMKEKGDIPEGYSVSREKKERFSLILESASTNQTSMYLCASSPDRARGVFGQGTRLTVV.

The chain has TRBV4-1 and TRBJ1-2; D not resolved. The ends were cut back, 4 bases at V and 0 bases at J, with 6 bases in the middle. Germline V gene lookup returns CDR1 MGHRA and CDR2 YSYEKL. This CDR3 spans 13 amino acids. The DNA for the CDR3 is TGCGCCAGCAGCCCCGGTGCTAACTATGGCTACACCTTC. This translates into CASSPGANYGYTF.

The CDR3 DNA reads as TGCGCCAGCAGTGAGTGGAGGGAGGGCGAAAAACTGTTTTTT. It codes for CASSEWREGEKLFF. The chain carries TRBV5-1 and TRBJ1-4; D not certain. CDR1 is SGHRS and CDR2 is YFSETQ in the germline V gene. V was clipped by 5 bases and J by 8 bases, with 16 bases between them. The CDR3 length is 14 residues.

J is TRBJ2-3 and V is TRBV15; D possibly corresponds to TRBD1 (7 bases). V shed 8 bases and J shed 1 base, with 16 bases lying between them. CDR1 is LNHNV, CDR2 YYDKDF, per germline (reference sequence). There are 15 residues in the CDR3. CDR3 in DNA: TGTGCCACCTCAGGGGGGCGGACTGGCACAGATACGCAGTATTTT. Translation: CATSGGRTGTDTQYF.

There are a few counts of this clone. The chain links TRBV5-1 to TRBJ1-5, with 8 nucleotides matching TRBD1. Germline-derived CDR1 and CDR2 are SGHRS and YFSETQ. Unmatched junction bases numbered 4, after V lost 5 bases and J lost 3 bases. The CDR3 contains 14 residues. CDR3 region: CASSTGGDNQPQHF. The CDR3 coding sequence is TGCGCCAGCAGTACAGGGGGTGACAATCAGCCCCAGCATTTT.

The chain couples TRBV6-1 to TRBJ1-2; a possible D gene is TRBD1 (6 bases). The CDR3 is made up of 16 amino acids. Trimming stripped 2 bases from V and 8 bases from J, with 21 bases between. Germline assignment: CDR1 MNHNS and CDR2 SASEGT. The CDR3 nucleotides read TGTGCCAGCAGTGAAAGTACAGGGTATTCGGTAGGCGGCTACACCTTC. Its translation: CASSESTGYSVGGYTF.

The table lists this clone with a count of one. The rearrangement joins TRBV30 to TRBJ1-5, with TRBD1 as a possible D gene (6 bases). CDR1 is GTSNPN and CDR2 is SVGIG in the germline V gene (reference sequence). Deletions cut 2 bases from V and 2 bases from J, with 19 bases between. CDR3 length equals 17 residues. The DNA for the CDR3 is TGTGCCTGGAGTACCCCGCAGGGGTGGGAAGGCAATCAGCCCCAGCATTTT. Translating it yields CAWSTPQGWEGNQPQHF.

The chain is built from TRBV11-3 and TRBJ2-7, with 10 bases identical to TRBD1. The trim removed 4 bases at V and 5 bases at J, leaving 5 bases unmatched. CDR1 and CDR2 from the germline V gene are SGHNT and YENEEA. The CDR3 has 14 amino acids. This CDR3 reads CASSSRQGANEQYF. CDR3 nucleotides: TGTGCCAGCAGCTCCCGACAGGGGGCAAACGAGCAGTACTTC. The full variable domain, in which reference TRBV11-3 and TRBJ2-7 provide the parts outside the CDR3, is EAGVVQSPRYKIIEKKQPVAFWCNPISGHNTLYWYLQNLGQGPELLIRYENEEAVDDSQLPKDRFSAERLKGVDSTLKIQPAELGDSAVYLCASSSRQGANEQYFGPGTRLTVT.

The CDR3 loop reads CASSREGQPSYGYTF. CDR3 in DNA: TGCGCCAGCAGCCGGGAGGGACAGCCTTCCTATGGCTACACCTTC. The chain has TRBV5-1 and TRBJ1-2; 7 bases fit TRBD1. CDR1 is SGHRS, CDR2 YFSETQ, per germline. The CDR3 has 15 amino acids. J lost 4 bases, V lost 4 bases, and 10 bases had no gene match. Drawing the rest from reference TRBV5-1 and TRBJ1-2, the complete variable domain is KAGVTQTPRYLIKTRGQQVTLSCSPISGHRSVSWYQQTPGQGLQFLFEYFSETQRNKGNFPGRFSGRQFSNSRSEMNVSTLELGDSALYLCASSREGQPSYGYTFGSGTRLTVV.

This chain uses TRBV28 with TRBJ1-1; no clear D gene. Germline values: CDR1 MDHEN, CDR2 SYDVKM. The CDR3 sequence is 11 residues long. V was cut by 3 bases and J by 8 bases, with 7 bases left in between. The CDR3 nucleotides are TGTGCCAGCAGTTTCGGTTTCGAAGCTTTCTTT. Its protein product is CASSFGFEAFF.

This rearrangement joins TRBV10-3 to TRBJ1-2, with TRBD1 matching 7 bases. After removal of 3 bases from V and 5 bases from J, the junction contained 6 bases not matched to a gene. This CDR3 spans 14 amino acids. Germline V CDR1 and CDR2: ENHRY, SYGVKD. The CDR3, as DNA: TGTGCCATCAGTGAAAGGGGGCTAAGGTATGGCTACACCTTC. It encodes CAISERGLRYGYTF.

The chain uses TRBV19 and TRBJ1-3, with a weak D call TRBD1 (6 bases). V lost 10 bases and J 1 base, leaving 32 bases between the germline ends. Germline V gene sequence: CDR1 LNHDA, CDR2 SQIVND (reference sequence). CDR3 length: 20 residues. This CDR3 is CATRKETSGGRARSGNTIYF. The CDR3, as DNA: TGTGCCACTCGTAAGGAAACCTCGGGGGGCAGGGCAAGGTCTGGAAACACCATATATTTT. Full variable domain (outside the CDR3, taken from reference TRBV19 and TRBJ1-3): DGGITQSPKYLFRKEGQNVTLSCEQNLNHDAMYWYRQDPGQGLRLIYYSQIVNDFQKGDIAEGYSVSREKKESFPLTVTSAQKNPTAFYLCATRKETSGGRARSGNTIYFGEGSWLTVV.

The chain uses TRBV6-5 and TRBJ1-4; D ambiguous. With 8 bases removed from V and 8 bases from J, the gap between germline ends came to 18 bases. CDR3 length: 14 residues. Per germline, CDR1 MNHEY and CDR2 SVGAGI. CDR3 loop: CASFPRGIGEKLFF. The CDR3 DNA reads as TGTGCCAGCTTCCCACGGGGAATCGGGGAAAAACTGTTTTTT.

J is TRBJ1-1 and V is TRBV6-1, with 7 bases fitting TRBD1. Germline assignment: CDR1 MNHNS and CDR2 SASEGT. Unmatched junction bases numbered 1, after V lost 0 bases and J lost 3 bases. CDR3 length: 14 amino acids. The DNA for the CDR3 is TGTGCCAGCAGTGAAGCCGGGACAGACACTGAAGCTTTCTTT. This sequence encodes CASSEAGTDTEAFF.